The rows below give T cell receptor beta chains drawn from one sample of a study of T cells in Graves' hyperthyroidism and ophthalmopathy. TCRdb re-called the multiplex PCR reads through MiXCR, storing one row per CDR3 protein. The sample shows hundreds of thousands of distinct CDR3 sequences, about 43% of them seen only once. The sample comprised peripheral blood or thyroid tissue (not recorded which). The source is a woman aged 18-29 years with Graves' hyperthyroidism. CDR3s include the opening cysteine and the closing phenylalanine or tryptophan. A D gene is named only where the DNA matches it firmly. Clone size is given for some rows only: seen once, a few or many times, or a class if the clone is expanded.

>TRBV10-3|13|TRBJ2-2|many|.
TGTGCCATCAGTGAGCTGAACACCGGGGAGCTGTTTTTT
CAISELNTGELFF
>TRBV19|16|TRBJ2-6|many|.
TGTGCCAGTAGTACGAGACAGAACGCTGGGGCCAACGTCCTGACTTTC
CASSTRQNAGANVLTF
>TRBV7-6|17|TRBJ1-2|few|TRBD1
TGTGCCAGCAGCTTAGTCTCCGGGACAGGGAAACTCTATGGCTACACCTTC
CASSLVSGTGKLYGYTF
>TRBV7-9|14|TRBJ1-2|.|TRBD1
TGTGCCAGCAGCTCGTTGGACAGGGGCTATGGCTACACCTTC
CASSSLDRGYGYTF
>TRBV10-3|13|TRBJ1-2|.|.
TGTGCCATAACAGGGACGGCGAACTATGGCTACACCTTC
CAITGTANYGYTF
>TRBV2|14|TRBJ2-5|few|TRBD2
TGTGCCAGCAGTTGGGGGAGGGAGGGCCCCGCCCAGTACTTC
CASSWGREGPAQYF
>TRBV7-8|17|TRBJ2-2|.|TRBD2
TGTGCCAGCAGCACCGATTTAGCGGGAGGAATCACCGGGGAGCTGTTTTTT
CASSTDLAGGITGELFF
>TRBV19|14|TRBJ2-7|many|.
TGTGCCAGTAGGGCGGGACACCGGCCCCACGAGCAGTACTTC
CASRAGHRPHEQYF
>TRBV10-3|13|TRBJ2-7|few|TRBD1
TGTGCCAGCACGCGACAGGGGGTTTACGAGCAGTACTTC
CASTRQGVYEQYF
>TRBV11-1|15|TRBJ1-2|.|.
TGTGCCAGCAGTGAAACCCAGACAAGTAACTATGGCTACACCTTC
CASSETQTSNYGYTF
>TRBV20-1|13|TRBJ2-7|.|.
TGCAGTGCTAGAGTAGAAGCTACCTACGAGCAGTACTTC
CSARVEATYEQYF
>TRBV19|13|TRBJ2-7|.|.
TGTGCCAGTAGAATGGGGACCTCCTACGAGCAGTACTTC
CASRMGTSYEQYF
>TRBV12-3/TRBV12-4|15|TRBJ2-7|.|TRBD1
TGTGCCAGCAGAGCGACAGGGGCCACCTCCTACGAGCAGTACTTC
CASRATGATSYEQYF
>TRBV15|12|TRBJ2-7|.|TRBD1
TGTGCCACCAGCGTGGGACAGGGACAGCCTGAATTC
CATSVGQGQPEF
>TRBV5-5|15|TRBJ1-1|few|TRBD1
TGTGCCAGCAGCTTGGGTCCAGGGGGCGAAACTGAAGCTTTCTTT
CASSLGPGGETEAFF
>TRBV25-1|16|TRBJ2-3|.|TRBD2
TGTGCCAGCAGCCAAGTGGCGGGAGGGCTCCTAGATACGCAGTATTTT
CASSQVAGGLLDTQYF
>TRBV7-2|15|TRBJ2-7|few|.
TGTGCCAGCAGCGCGATAGCGGAGGATCCCTACGAGCAGTACTTC
CASSAIAEDPYEQYF
>TRBV7-9|12|TRBJ1-1|few|.
TGTGCCAGCATCTCAGGGGATACTGAAGCTTTCTTT
CASISGDTEAFF
>TRBV25-1|19|TRBJ2-5|.|.
TGTGCCAGCAGCTTAATAGGAAGGACGCTGGCGGCGTACCAAGAGACCCAGTACTTC
CASSLIGRTLAAYQETQYF
>TRBV29-1|13|TRBJ1-1|many|.
TGCAGCGTGGCGGGGGGACCTAACACTGAAGCTTTCTTT
CSVAGGPNTEAFF
>TRBV2|16|TRBJ1-6|.|TRBD1
TGTGCCAGCAGTGGACAGGGGGGATCCTATAATTCACCCCTCCACTTT
CASSGQGGSYNSPLHF
>TRBV10-3|16|TRBJ1-6|many|.
TGTGCCATCAGTGAAGCAGCGAGCTCCTATAATTCACCCCTCCACTTT
CAISEAASSYNSPLHF
>TRBV2|14|TRBJ1-1|.|TRBD1
TGTGCCAGCAGCCCGACAGGGGAGAACACTGAAGCTTTCTTT
CASSPTGENTEAFF
>TRBV19|15|TRBJ1-2|many|.
TGTGCCAGTAGTATGCGGGACACAGGGAAGAATGGCTACACCTTC
CASSMRDTGKNGYTF
>TRBV7-2|16|TRBJ2-5|.|.
TGTGCCAGCAGCCCACTGGGGGGAGTTTTGGTGGAGACCCAGTACTTC
CASSPLGGVLVETQYF
>TRBV20-1|14|TRBJ1-1|few|.
TGCAGTGCTAGTCCGGGGGCACGGGACACTGAAGCTTTCTTT
CSASPGARDTEAFF
>TRBV6-5|18|TRBJ1-1|.|.
TGTGCCAGCAGTTACTGGGGACTAGCGGGACGGGGGGACACTGAAGCTTTCTTT
CASSYWGLAGRGDTEAFF
>TRBV12-3/TRBV12-4|11|TRBJ2-7|many|.
TGTGCCAGCGGACAAACCTACGAGCAGTACTTC
CASGQTYEQYF
>TRBV29-1|12|TRBJ2-5|once|TRBD1
TGCAGCGTTGGGGACAGCCAAGAGACCCAGTACTTC
CSVGDSQETQYF
>TRBV29-1|13|TRBJ1-2|few|TRBD1
TGCAGCGTTGAGCGGACAGGGAACTATGGCTACACCTTC
CSVERTGNYGYTF
>TRBV7-9|16|TRBJ2-7|few|.
TGTGCCAGCAGCTGGACCGGGACTTCAAGCTCCTACGAGCAGTACTTC
CASSWTGTSSSYEQYF
>TRBV10-3|17|TRBJ2-7|.|TRBD2
TGTGCCATCAGTGAGCTCCTTCCTAGCGGGAGTTCCTACAAGCAGTACTTC
CAISELLPSGSSYKQYF
>TRBV14|12|TRBJ1-2|many|.
TGTGCCAGCAGCCCTTCCTTCTATGGCTACACCTTC
CASSPSFYGYTF
>TRBV15|14|TRBJ1-1|many|TRBD1
TGTGCCACCAGCAGAGTCTTTGACAGGGATGCAGCTTTCTTT
CATSRVFDRDAAFF
>TRBV10-3|15|TRBJ2-7|.|.
TGTGCCATCAGTGATCCGACCGGACGTGGGTACGAGCAGTACTTC
CAISDPTGRGYEQYF
>TRBV12-3/TRBV12-4|14|TRBJ2-5|many|.
TGTGCCAGCAGTTCCCGACAGGGAGGAGAGACCCAGTACTTC
CASSSRQGGETQYF
>TRBV7-8|13|TRBJ1-1|many|.
TGTGCCAGCAGCTTGTCTGGGTACACTGAAGCTTTCTTT
CASSLSGYTEAFF
>TRBV11-3|14|TRBJ1-2|.|.
TGTGCCAGCAGCTTAGGACAGGAAGGAGGTGGCTACACCTTC
CASSLGQEGGGYTF
>TRBV2|11|TRBJ2-3|.|.
TGTGCCAGTCACCTAGGCGATACGCAGTATTTT
CASHLGDTQYF
>TRBV15|13|TRBJ2-7|many|.
TGTGCCACCAGCGCTAACGATCGCTACGAGCAGTACTTC
CATSANDRYEQYF
>TRBV7-8|17|TRBJ2-5|.|.
TGTGCCAGCAGCTGGTTCCGAAACGCCGGGGAGAGAGAGACCCAGTACTTC
CASSWFRNAGERETQYF
>TRBV12-1|16|TRBJ1-6|.|.
.
CASSPQVAGGNSPLHF
>TRBV19|12|TRBJ1-5|.|.
TGTGCCAGCAGGGAGACTGCTGGGCCCCAGCATTTT
CASRETAGPQHF
>TRBV7-2|17|TRBJ1-6|.|.
TGTGCCAGCAGCCCCGGGACTCAGAGCTCCTATAATTCACCCCTCCACTTT
CASSPGTQSSYNSPLHF
>TRBV5-8|14|TRBJ2-3|.|TRBD2
TGTGCCAGCAGCATTACTAGCGGCACAGATACGCAGTATTTT
CASSITSGTDTQYF
>TRBV2|14|TRBJ1-4|.|.
TGTGCCAGCAGCGAGGGGGGTAAGGCTGAAAAACTGTTTTTT
CASSEGGKAEKLFF
>TRBV7-2|14|TRBJ2-7|many|.
TGTGCCAGCAGCCCAGTTCGGGAAGCCTACGAGCAGTACTTC
CASSPVREAYEQYF
>TRBV2|12|TRBJ2-7|.|TRBD1
TGTGCCAGCAGACAGGGGGCGGGGGAGCAGTACTTC
CASRQGAGEQYF
>TRBV10-3|15|TRBJ2-5|many|TRBD1
TGTGCCATCAGTGATTCGGCAGGGGGCAAAGAGACCCAGTACTTC
CAISDSAGGKETQYF
>TRBV9|15|TRBJ1-6|many|.
TGTGCCAGCAGCCCCGGGGAGGGAGCCGGTTCACCCCTCCACTTT
CASSPGEGAGSPLHF
>TRBV2|15|TRBJ2-5|.|.
TGTGCCAGCAGTTTATCCGGGGGAGCTCAGGAGACCCAGTACTTC
CASSLSGGAQETQYF
>TRBV9|15|TRBJ1-2|few|.
TGTGCCAGCTCAGATACCGTGGACGCACCCTATGGCTACACCTTC
CASSDTVDAPYGYTF
>TRBV7-9|13|TRBJ1-1|few|TRBD1
TGTGCCAGCAGCTTGGATCGACAGGGAGAAGCTTTCTTT
CASSLDRQGEAFF
>TRBV25-1|18|TRBJ1-1|.|TRBD1
TGTGCCAGCAGTGCCCCGACCGGGACAGGGTATGTGGACACTGAAGCTTTCTTT
CASSAPTGTGYVDTEAFF
>TRBV29-1|13|TRBJ2-7|.|TRBD2
TGCAGCGTTCTAGCGGGAGGCACCTACGAGCAGTACTTC
CSVLAGGTYEQYF
>TRBV20-1|12|TRBJ1-6|few|.
TGCAGTGCCCGGACAGTGAGAAGGGCCCTCCACTTT
CSARTVRRALHF
>TRBV29-1|14|TRBJ1-2|many|.
TGCAGCGTTGAAGAGGCAGGAGCTAACTATGGCTACACCTTC
CSVEEAGANYGYTF